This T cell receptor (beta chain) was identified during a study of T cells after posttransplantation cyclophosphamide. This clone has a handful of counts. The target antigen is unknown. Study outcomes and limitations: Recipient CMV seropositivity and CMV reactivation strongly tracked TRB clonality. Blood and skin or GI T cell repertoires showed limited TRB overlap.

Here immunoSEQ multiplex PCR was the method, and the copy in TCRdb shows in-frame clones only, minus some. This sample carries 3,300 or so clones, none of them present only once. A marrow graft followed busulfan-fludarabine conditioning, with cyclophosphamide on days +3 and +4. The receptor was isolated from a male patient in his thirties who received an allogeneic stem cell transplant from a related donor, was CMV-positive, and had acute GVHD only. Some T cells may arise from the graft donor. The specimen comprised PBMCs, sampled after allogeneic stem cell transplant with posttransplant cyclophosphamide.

CDR3 DNA sequence: TGTGCCAGCAGCCCTGGGACTAGCACAGATACGCAGTATTTT. Its translation: CASSPGTSTDTQYF. V is TRBV9 and J is TRBJ2-3; D is perhaps TRBD2 (6 bases). Germline CDR1 and CDR2: SGDLS and YYNGEE. The CDR3 sequence is 14 residues long. V was shortened by 4 bases and J by 0 bases, with 9 bases between the two germline ends.